The entry below gives a single T cell receptor (beta chain) sequence along with its context. Its antigen remains undetermined. The method was the immunoSEQ multiplex PCR assay. For the multiplex PCR, a mixture combining 60 forward primers for TCR Vbeta segments and 13 reverse primers for TCR Jbeta segments was used. The CDR3 region of rearranged TCR beta genes was amplified from genomic DNA by a multiplex PCR assay. The amplified TCR beta libraries were sequenced on the Illumina HiSeq System as 87-base-pair reads. As for the authors' bioinformatics: In a later analysis, tens of millions of unique TCR beta chains were counted across the 500 to 850 repertoires, and about 10 million of these chains were shared by at least two donors. A nearest-neighbor algorithm error-corrected the raw reads and collapsed the reads into unique sequences, merging closely related sequences to remove PCR and sequencing errors. CDR3 sequences were aligned to IMGT reference sequences to assign V, D and J gene segments. For a sequence to be retained, a match of at least six nucleotides to both a V gene segment and a J gene segment was required. Rearrangements were called productive when the CDR3 lacked stop codons and stayed in frame with V and J; all others were non-productive. CDR3 was defined by IMGT convention, running from the second conserved V-encoded cysteine to the conserved J-encoded phenylalanine. The earlier analysis of about 500 of the donors excluded sequences that lacked an unambiguous match to a single V gene segment. An earlier analysis of roughly 590 of the donors called V segments functional above 56.7% productive rearrangements and segregating when the between-donor standard deviation exceeded 5%. A statistical classification framework was built to diagnose cytomegalovirus status from the catalog of TCR beta chain sequences. In a later analysis, TCR nucleotide sequences were compared against IMGT/GENE-DB human TR gene sequences so that V and J genes could be assigned. The TCRdist pipeline was used in a later analysis to assign CDR3 sequences and most-parsimonious VDJ recombination scenarios. In a later analysis, every TCR beta chain was defined by the combination of its CDR3 amino acid sequence and its V-gene family, and reads without a unique V-gene family were dropped. To address suspected cross-contamination and a sequencing artifact, a later analysis removed 450 to 700 highly shared, low-generation-probability nucleotide sequences. For each public chain, a later analysis derived a clonal expansion index from normalized ranks of inferred template counts within each repertoire. A later analysis computed generation probabilities with a VDJ recombination model fitted to out-of-frame rearrangements, and checked the results against IGoR. In a later analysis, hypergeometric tests were used to score TCR-TCR, TCR-HLA and TCR-CMV co-occurrence, with a repertoire-size bias correction applied to TCR pairs. False discovery rates were estimated in a later analysis by permuting HLA or CMV assignments 20 times. In a later analysis, co-occurring TCRs were grouped using DBSCAN, and TCRdist sequence similarity was added for clustering within HLA-allele-positive subsets. Co-occurrence clustering excluded repertoires with fewer than 30,000 or more than 120,000 public chains, plus five with anomalous nucleotide sharing. In its TCRdb copy, this immuneACCESS table keeps in-frame sequences only and misses some clones. Where compared with another copy, unresolved V genes explain less than half of these, and the others have no known cause. V, J and clone size are taken as reported in that table, and D and trimming were inferred from the DNA itself. The sample's table covers roughly 120,000 clones. Clones ranked in the top ten supply about 2.2% of the sample.

The sample comes from a study of cytomegalovirus exposure and HLA in healthy donors (dated by TCRdb to about 2017). At the level of the whole study: An earlier analysis of several hundred of the donors reported 250 to 300 Gb of sequence data and 117 million unique TCR beta sequences from about 179 million T cells. An early release that covered about 600 HLA-typed donors contained 300 to 350 gigabases of sequencing data and 70 million to 100 million unique TCR sequences. The genetic ancestry cluster associated with self-reported Caucasian donors included 81% of the 398 genotyped donors. The study was designed to test whether signatures of past pathogen exposure could be identified by cataloging public T cell receptors. The T cell repertoires of under 750 subjects were profiled by immunosequencing and related to cytomegalovirus serostatus. Along with the approximately 650-subject first cohort, a separate validation cohort of some 130 different subjects was used. To predict cytomegalovirus infection status, the study brought together high-throughput TCR immunosequencing, statistical association of individual TCRs with disease status, and machine learning. In a later analysis, previously published TCR beta repertoires from about 670 donors were re-analyzed and high-resolution HLA genotyping was added so that TCR occurrence patterns could be studied. Rather than drawing on any new phenotypic data, the later analysis identified candidate immune exposures from TCR beta sequences and the way those sequences occurred across donors. An earlier analysis of about 600 of the donors used high-throughput TCR beta sequencing to judge whether each TCR beta V gene segment behaved as functional or pseudogenic. Donor age, sex, ethnicity and CMV serostatus were compiled alongside the repertoire data. A later genetic analysis used genome-wide SNP genotypes for 398 of the 666 donors, treating that subset as a discovery cohort. All discovery cohort repertoires had been generated on a single sequencing platform. HLA typing covered class I and class II loci at four-digit resolution. The number of donors typed differed by locus, with roughly 620-630 for A, B, C, DRB1 and DQB1, roughly 520 for DQA1, 600 to 610 for DPA1, and approximately 470 for DPB1. Because of strong linkage in the cohort, roughly five DR-DQ haplotypes were treated as single units for association and clustering. Among about 390 genotyped donors of the cohort, an average of approximately 240,000 unique TCR beta nucleotide sequences were sequenced per donor, 15% to 20% of them non-productive.

The cohort was made up of 666 healthy bone marrow donors. At the time of sampling, every cohort member was nominally healthy, though immune exposures that went unrecorded were likely present. The donor tested CMV seronegative and was one of the 352 seronegative cohort members. A peripheral blood sample was provided by each donor, and peripheral blood mononuclear cells were used for TCR beta sequencing. Genomic DNA extraction from the blood cell samples was performed with the Qiagen DNeasy Blood Extraction Kit. Beyond this particular receptor, the publication reports: A later analysis reported that several top co-occurrence clusters appeared linked to parvovirus B19, influenza, CMV and Epstein-Barr virus. An association between a missense DCLRE1C variant and V-gene and J-gene trimming of TCR beta chains was found in a later genetic analysis and replicated in an independent cohort. Seventeen rarely observed V segments, including chromosome 9 orphons, were excluded from the earlier analysis of about 600 of the donors because counts were too low. Most TCR sequences were observed very rarely across donors, whereas some public TCRs were present in many individuals. In a later analysis, most CMV-associated TCR beta chains were found to appear HLA-restricted, with HLA associations seemingly driven largely by CMV exposure. The only immune exposure information available for the cohort was CMV serostatus. In an earlier analysis of over 550 of the donors, most TCR beta V segments were observed in productive rearrangements about 87% or about 30% of the time, broadly matching IMGT annotations. The sequencing pipeline was judged likely to have produced a cluster of highly shared sequence variants as a technical artifact. A further reported finding was that TCR beta sequences accurately predicted the HLA-A and HLA-B alleles for most subjects in the first cohort. Because some donors lacked HLA typing at each locus, the association tests relied only on the typed subset. Linkage disequilibrium might explain the correlated functional status among segregating V segments, but an unknown experimental factor could not be ruled out. In a later analysis, TCR association rates were found to vary across HLA loci, with the most associated TCRs seen for DRB1 alleles and the fewest for HLA-C alleles. This cohort had only TCR beta chains sequenced, and the lack of alpha or paired-chain data limited which features could be detected. The authors suggested that the approach could potentially be generalized to other disease states and immunological phenotypes. When HLA alleles, especially DR and DQ, strongly co-occurred, attributing TCR associations to individual alleles was difficult. Cytomegalovirus status was reported to be diagnosed by the classifier with high specificity and sensitivity in both the original and validation cohorts. Some IMGT-functional V segments, including TRBV6-2 and TRBV6-3, could not be distinguished by the 87-base-pair reads and were therefore excluded. A total of about 150 TCR beta chains were listed by the study as associated with cytomegalovirus. Presence/absence analyses assumed roughly uniform sequencing depth across donors, an assumption that may not hold. Three of the identified cytomegalovirus-associated TCR beta chains were confirmed in vitro to be specific for cytomegalovirus antigens. In a later analysis, HLA-associated TCR beta chains were found to be more clonally expanded and to have lower generation probabilities than equally common non-associated chains. In a later analysis, some 17,000 TCR beta sequences were associated with specific HLA alleles at a false discovery rate of 0.05. A later genetic analysis reported fewer N-insertions in productive TCRs among donors in an Asian-associated ancestry cluster than the approximately 700-donor mean.

As encoded in the germline V gene, CDR1 is SNHLY while CDR2 is FYNNEI. V loses 6 bases at its end and J loses 2 bases; junction bases beyond the gene matches: 4. The CDR3 spans 15 residues, from the cysteine through the phenylalanine. Only the CDR3 region is kept as DNA, spanning 45 bases read in frame from base 1. The receptor comes from a man aged 35 to 55 in good health and CMV-seronegative. The rearranged segments are TRBV2 and TRBJ2-6, with TRBD1 matching 7 junction bases. Sequences were obtained from PBMCs. The CDR3 is CASRGDRAGANVLTF. The nucleotide sequence is given as TGTGCCAGCAGAGGTGACAGGGCTGGGGCCAACGTCCTGACTTTC.